The source of this T cell receptor (beta chain) is a study of shared clonotypes between healthy human individuals. Germline V gene lookup returns CDR1 MDHEN and CDR2 SYDVKM. V gave up 6 bases and J gave up 14 bases, with 15 bases separating them. This CDR3 region has 11 residues. Profiled with immunoSEQ multiplex PCR; TCRdb holds only in-frame clones, not every one. Of about 470,000 clones listed, about 76% are singletons. Healthy HIV-negative adults with no recent acute infections or vaccinations were recruited as donors. Those who donated, Caucasian adults without exception, all lived in Nashville, Tennessee.

The sample taken for sequencing was PBMCs. This TCR came from a middle-aged woman in good health. Some clones in this sample may be carry-over from other donors' samples. The chain has TRBV28 and TRBJ2-3; D remains unclear. The CDR3: CASRPRGYGYF. The CDR3 region has the DNA TGTGCCAGCAGACCACGTGGTTACGGGTATTTT.